Listed below are T cell receptor beta chains from one sample, sequenced in a study of blood T cell repertoires in COVID-19. Assay used: immunoSEQ multiplex PCR; TCRdb lists only in-frame clones, some missing. The sample lists about 110,000 clones, 80% to 85% seen once, with 7.9% in the top ten. The specimen was peripheral blood. These receptors all come from a man aged 65-85 years with acute or convalescent COVID-19. Each CDR3 is given with its conserved first and last residue. Each record gives: clone size, V gene, J gene, D gene, CDR3 DNA, CDR3 protein. The D gene is left open where the match is weak. Clone size is given for some rows only: seen once, a few or many times, or a class if the clone is expanded.

>-|TRBV7-2|TRBJ2-3|TRBD2
TGTGCCAGCAGCTTTCGCTCTACTAGCGGGGGGACCACAGATACGCAGTATTTT
CASSFRSTSGGTTDTQYF
>-|TRBV2|TRBJ1-6|TRBD1
TGTGCCAGCAACCTTGACAGGGGGAGATCACCCCTCCACTTT
CASNLDRGRSPLHF
>-|TRBV16|TRBJ2-7|TRBD2
TGTGCCAGCAGCGGCGGACTAGCGGGGGAGCAGTACTTC
CASSGGLAGEQYF
>-|TRBV2|TRBJ2-5|TRBD1
TGTGCCAGCAGCCGGGACAGGGGGCACCAAGAGACCCAGTACTTC
CASSRDRGHQETQYF
>-|TRBV5-4|TRBJ2-7|TRBD1
TGTGCCAGCAGCTTGCCCCGGGACAGGGGCTCCGAGCAGTACTTC
CASSLPRDRGSEQYF
>-|TRBV20-1|TRBJ2-7|-
TGCAGTGCTAGGTCAGGTCACGAGCAGTACTTC
CSARSGHEQYF
>-|TRBV5-5|TRBJ2-2|TRBD2
TGTGCCAGCAGCTTGGGGGTAGCGGGAGGAACCGGGGAGCTGTTTTTT
CASSLGVAGGTGELFF
>once|TRBV29-1|TRBJ1-2|TRBD1
TGCAGCGGAGGGACAGATGGCTACACCTTC
CSGGTDGYTF
>-|TRBV3-1/TRBV3-2|TRBJ1-5|-
TGTGCCAGCAGCCAAGGTGGAGGGGATAGCAATCAGCCCCAGCATTTT
CASSQGGGDSNQPQHF
>-|TRBV12-3/TRBV12-4|TRBJ1-1|TRBD1
TGTGCCAGCAGGGGACAGGGCGTGGAAGCTTTCTTT
CASRGQGVEAFF
>once|TRBV6-2/TRBV6-3|TRBJ2-2|TRBD1
TGTGCCAGCAGTTACAGGACAGGGGCCGGGGAGCTGTTTTTT
CASSYRTGAGELFF
>-|TRBV24-1|TRBJ1-1|TRBD1
TGTGCCACCAGTGACCGGACAGGTGATGAAGCTTTCTTT
CATSDRTGDEAFF
>-|TRBV5-1|TRBJ2-7|-
TGCGCCAGCAGCTTGTCGTTAGAAGCCCCCTACGAGCAGTACTTC
CASSLSLEAPYEQYF
>-|TRBV19|TRBJ1-6|TRBD1
TGTGCCAGTAGTATGAACCAGGGGGCTTCACCCCTCCACTTT
CASSMNQGASPLHF
>-|TRBV18|TRBJ2-2|-
TGTGCCAGCTCTAGAGGCACCGGGGAGCTGTTTTTT
CASSRGTGELFF
>-|TRBV28|TRBJ1-2|-
TGTGCCAGCAGTCTAGGGAGGGGCCAGGGATATGGCTACACCTTC
CASSLGRGQGYGYTF
>-|TRBV5-1|TRBJ2-3|-
TGCGCCAGCAGCTTGATACAGCAAGCAGATACGCAGTATTTT
CASSLIQQADTQYF
>-|TRBV24-1|TRBJ2-2|-
TGTGCCACCAGCGTACGGGACATGAACACCGGGGAGCTGTTTTTT
CATSVRDMNTGELFF
>-|TRBV7-2|TRBJ1-2|-
TGTGCCAGCAGCTTAGTGACGGGAGTCTCCTATGGCTACACCTTC
CASSLVTGVSYGYTF
>-|TRBV10-3|TRBJ1-6|-
TGTGCCATCAGTGAGACCGCAGGGAATCGGAATTCACCCCTCCACTTT
CAISETAGNRNSPLHF
>-|TRBV6-6|TRBJ1-5|-
TGTGCCAGCAGTCCTCTAGTAGGTCCCCAGCATTTT
CASSPLVGPQHF